This passage covers 22 T cell receptor beta chains from one sample sequenced in a study of memory CD4+ T cells and cytomegalovirus serostatus. The sort gate was single viable CD3+CD4+CD8-CD45RO+ cells for memory CD4+ T cells. Measured with immunoSEQ multiplex PCR; TCRdb has only the in-frame clones, and not every one. The data hold around 60,000 clones, with 82% observed a single time. Sequenced input: memory CD4+ T cells from blood. The receptors stem from an adult in good health and CMV-seronegative. Some clones in this sample may be carry-over from other donors' samples.

The rearrangement uses TRBV28 and TRBJ2-6, with 15 bases that match TRBD2. CDR3 length equals 20 residues. J gave up 3 bases and V 6 bases, and 12 bases lay outside the gene matches. The germline V gene has CDR1 MDHEN and CDR2 SYDVKM. CDR3 in amino acids: CASRVGTSGRKRRGANVLTF. CDR3 nucleotide sequence: TGTGCCAGCAGGGTGGGGACTAGCGGGAGGAAACGTCGTGGGGCCAACGTCCTGACTTTC.

DNA for the CDR3: TGTGCCAGCAGTTACGCCGTCGAGGTAGCCTACGAGCAGTACTTC. Its translation: CASSYAVEVAYEQYF. The chain carries TRBV6-5 and TRBJ2-7; D is uncertain. CDR3 length: 15 amino acids. The V end lost 2 bases, the J end lost 2 bases, and 13 bases lay between the germline ends. Per germline, CDR1 MNHEY and CDR2 SVGAGI.

The rearrangement joins TRBV14 to TRBJ2-5; 7 nucleotides line up with TRBD2. Losses at the gene ends were 4 bases for V and 5 bases for J; bases not matched to a gene: 10. Germline V gives CDR1 SGHDN, CDR2 FVKESK. CDR3 size: 15 residues. The CDR3 is CASSPNAGARETQYF. As DNA, the CDR3 is TGTGCCAGCAGCCCCAATGCGGGAGCCCGTGAGACCCAGTACTTC.

The CDR3, as DNA: TGTGCCAGCAGTTCACCGGGATTTGAAGCTTTCTTT. Translated: CASSSPGFEAFF. V usage is TRBV28 and J usage is TRBJ1-1; no firm D call. Germline V gives CDR1 MDHEN, CDR2 SYDVKM. CDR3 size: 12 residues. The V end lost 4 bases, the J end lost 7 bases, and 10 bases lay between the germline ends.

CDR3 sequence: CSVEDRNLNYGYTF. The CDR3 nucleotides read TGCAGCGTTGAGGATAGAAACCTTAACTATGGCTACACCTTC. The chain combines TRBV29-1 with TRBJ1-2; no clear D. The germline V gene encodes CDR1 SQVTM and CDR2 ANQGSEA. The CDR3 has 14 amino acids. Trimming stripped 3 bases from V and 1 base from J, with 12 bases between. Full variable domain (rest looked up from reference TRBV29-1 and TRBJ1-2): SAVISQKPSRDICQRGTSLTIQCQVDSQVTMMFWYRQQPGQSLTLIATANQGSEATYESGFVIDKFPISRPNLTFSTLTVSNMSPEDSSIYLCSVEDRNLNYGYTFGSGTRLTVV.

This clone was detected only a few times. The rearrangement links TRBV28 to TRBJ1-5; the D is unclear. Germline CDR1 reads MDHEN; CDR2 reads SYDVKM. The CDR3 length is 13 residues. The V gene lost 6 bases and the J gene lost 4 bases, with 10 bases spanning the gap. The CDR3 loop is CASRDRRNQPQHF. The CDR3 DNA follows: TGTGCCAGCAGAGACCGACGTAATCAGCCCCAGCATTTT.

V is TRBV5-1 and J is TRBJ2-1, with 12 bases that match TRBD2. This CDR3 has 16 residues. The trim removed 2 bases at V and 5 bases at J, leaving 5 bases unmatched. Germline V gives CDR1 SGHRS, CDR2 YFSETQ. CDR3 nucleotides: TGCGCCAGCAGCTTCCTAGCGGGAGGGCAGAACAATGAGCAGTTCTTC. It translates to CASSFLAGGQNNEQFF.

V and J are TRBV18 and TRBJ1-5; TRBD1 might be the D (6 bases). V shed 4 bases and J shed 0 bases, with 10 bases lying between them. Germline V CDR1 and CDR2: KGHSH, LQKENI. This CDR3 has 15 residues. CDR3 region: CASSRTALSNQPQHF. The CDR3 region has the DNA TGTGCCAGCTCACGGACAGCCCTTAGCAATCAGCCCCAGCATTTT.

This clone appeared once. The chain employs TRBV6-1 and TRBJ1-2; D might be TRBD1 (5 bases). The CDR3 extends over 14 amino acids. Trimming removed 3 bases from V and 8 bases from J, with 16 bases in between. Germline assignment: CDR1 MNHNS and CDR2 SASEGT. The CDR3 protein is CASSDLPRGGGYTF. The CDR3 nucleotides are TGTGCCAGCAGTGATCTCCCTAGGGGTGGGGGCTACACCTTC.

The chain has TRBV12-5 and TRBJ1-1; D remains unclear. The CDR3 spans 14 residues. Trimming cost V 2 bases and J 6 bases, with 13 bases left between them. From germline, CDR1 is LGHNT and CDR2 FRNRAP. CDR3 protein: CASGLTSQIPEAFF. The CDR3 region has the DNA TGTGCTAGTGGTTTGACCTCGCAGATACCTGAAGCTTTCTTT.

Here the CDR3 reads CSVRGGGNTEAFF. CDR3 nucleotide sequence: TGCAGCGTCCGCGGGGGAGGGAACACTGAAGCTTTCTTT. The chain combines TRBV29-1 with TRBJ1-1, with D perhaps matching TRBD1 (5 bases). Trimming took 6 bases from V and 1 from J, leaving 12 bases between them. The CDR3 totals 13 residues. The germline gives CDR1 SQVTM, CDR2 ANQGSEA.

This chain joins TRBV5-1 and TRBJ2-7; 11 bases fit TRBD2. Germline V lookup: CDR1 SGHRS, CDR2 YFSETQ. With 1 base clipped from V and 5 bases from J, the junction kept 5 bases outside the gene matches. The CDR3 has 15 amino acids. The CDR3 is CASSLTSGSRNEQYF. The CDR3 bases are TGCGCCAGCAGCTTGACTAGCGGGAGTAGAAACGAGCAGTACTTC.

This chain uses TRBV15 with TRBJ1-4, with TRBD1 as a possible D gene (6 bases). Germline V gene data show CDR1 as LNHNV and CDR2 as YYDKDF (reference sequence). Trimming cost V 5 bases and J 7 bases, with 17 bases left between them. The CDR3 consists of 15 residues. The CDR3: CATSRTEGGIEKLFF. As DNA, the CDR3 is TGTGCCACCAGCCGAACAGAGGGGGGCATTGAAAAACTGTTTTTT.

The gene calls are TRBV28 and TRBJ2-7, with D possibly TRBD1 on 5 matching bases. This CDR3 has 15 amino acids. V shed 3 bases and J shed 2 bases, with 14 bases lying between them. Germline CDR1 and CDR2: MDHEN and SYDVKM. CDR3 in DNA: TGTGCCAGCAGTTTTTCAGGGATCCCGCCCTACGAGCAGTACTTC. Residues: CASSFSGIPPYEQYF.

The chain carries TRBV5-1 and TRBJ2-2; no reliable D call. The CDR3 contains 14 residues. The germline gives CDR1 SGHRS, CDR2 YFSETQ. With 4 bases removed from V and 3 bases from J, the gap between germline ends came to 10 bases. As DNA, the CDR3 is TGCGCCAGCAGCCTAAGGGTTGACACCGGGGAGCTGTTTTTT. Residues: CASSLRVDTGELFF.

For the CDR3, the DNA is TGTGCCAGCAGCGGCTGGGGAGCGAACACCGGGGAGCTGTTTTTT. It yields the protein CASSGWGANTGELFF. The rearrangement uses TRBV28 and TRBJ2-2, with D possibly being TRBD2 (5 bases). Germline assignment: CDR1 MDHEN and CDR2 SYDVKM. The length of the CDR3 is 15 residues. Trimming left V 6 bases short and J 0 bases short, with 11 bases between.

The chain recombines TRBV7-2 with TRBJ2-3; D is ambiguous. In germline, CDR1 is SGHTA, CDR2 FQGNSA. The V end was cut by 3 bases, the J end by 4 bases, with 11 bases between. The CDR3 length is 14 residues. Here the CDR3 DNA reads TGTGCCAGCAGCTTTTATTTAGATGCAGATACGCAGTATTTT. As protein: CASSFYLDADTQYF.

The gene calls are TRBV7-2 and TRBJ2-7; 11 bases map to TRBD2. Trimming took 8 bases from V and 6 from J; bases not matched to a gene: 12. Germline V gene lookup returns CDR1 SGHTA and CDR2 FQGNSA. This CDR3 region has 15 residues. The CDR3 DNA follows: TGTGCCAGCGGAATGGGGAGACTAGCGGGACCCGAGCAGTACTTC. This sequence encodes CASGMGRLAGPEQYF. The full variable domain, in which reference TRBV7-2 and TRBJ2-7 provide the parts outside the CDR3, is GAGVSQSPSNKVTEKGKDVELRCDPISGHTALYWYRQSLGQGLEFLIYFQGNSAPDKSGLPSDRFSAERTGGSVSTLTIQRTQQEDSAVYLCASGMGRLAGPEQYFGPGTRLTVT.

The chain uses TRBV7-2 and TRBJ2-5; 9 positions match TRBD2. The V segment lost 5 bases and the J segment 3 bases; nucleotides outside the gene matches: 7. This CDR3 is 15 amino acids long. From germline, CDR1 is SGHTA and CDR2 FQGNSA. This CDR3 reads CASSAPGLAKETQYF. The CDR3, as DNA: TGTGCCAGCAGCGCCCCGGGACTAGCAAAAGAGACCCAGTACTTC.

The chain combines TRBV4-2 with TRBJ2-6; D uncertain. CDR1 is LGHNA and CDR2 is YNFKEQ in the germline V gene. The CDR3 sequence is 18 residues long. Trimming took off 0 bases at V and 0 bases at J, with 12 bases between the two ends. The CDR3 coding sequence is TGTGCCAGCAGCCAAGATATACCCGGGTTCTCTGGGGCCAACGTCCTGACTTTC. It translates to CASSQDIPGFSGANVLTF.

V and J are TRBV4-3 and TRBJ2-3, with D unresolved. The CDR3 is 14 amino acids. Trimming cost V 1 base and J 6 bases, with 11 bases left between them. The germline V gene encodes CDR1 LGHNA and CDR2 YSLEER. The CDR3, as DNA: TGCGCCAGCAGCCAAGGGTCGAGCAGGGATACGCAGTATTTT. Its protein is CASSQGSSRDTQYF.

The rearrangement joins TRBV5-1 to TRBJ1-1; D gene unclear. The V end lost 4 bases, the J end lost 2 bases, and 6 bases lay between the germline ends. The germline V gene encodes CDR1 SGHRS and CDR2 YFSETQ. This CDR3 has 12 amino acids. The CDR3, as DNA: TGCGCCAGCAGCGAACTTAACACTGAAGCTTTCTTT. It yields the protein CASSELNTEAFF.